These T cell receptor beta chains were read from a single sample in a study of Ad26.COV2.S vaccination and SARS-CoV-2 variants. The protocol was immunoSEQ multiplex PCR, while the TCRdb copy is restricted to in-frame clones and leaves out a portion. Of about 420,000 clones listed, 85% to 90% are singletons. Material: peripheral blood, obtained in a trial of Ad26.COV2.S vaccine versus placebo. These receptors were collected from a person between 18 and 65 years old who received the Ad26.COV2.S COVID-19 vaccine or a placebo. The CDR3 runs from the conserved cysteine through the conserved F or W. Each record gives: clone size, D gene, J gene, V gene, CDR3 protein, CDR3 DNA. A D gene is named only where the DNA matches it firmly. Clone size is given for some rows only: seen once, a few or many times, or a class if the clone is expanded.

clone_size: NA
d_call: TRBD1
j_call: TRBJ1-5
v_call: TRBV4-1
cdr3_aa: CASSQGQGAHQPQHF
cdr3_nt: TGCGCCAGCAGCCAAGGACAGGGGGCCCATCAGCCCCAGCATTTT

clone_size: once
d_call: NA
j_call: TRBJ1-4
v_call: TRBV4-1
cdr3_aa: CASSQVGRGPTNEKLFF
cdr3_nt: TGCGCCAGCAGCCAAGTAGGCAGGGGACCAACTAATGAAAAACTGTTTTTT

clone_size: NA
d_call: NA
j_call: TRBJ1-1
v_call: TRBV9
cdr3_aa: CASFKAMAARHTEAFF
cdr3_nt: TGTGCCAGCTTTAAAGCTATGGCAGCAAGGCACACTGAAGCTTTCTTT

clone_size: NA
d_call: TRBD2
j_call: TRBJ2-5
v_call: TRBV28
cdr3_aa: CASSSAGGRLETQYF
cdr3_nt: TGTGCCAGCAGTTCAGCGGGGGGGCGTCTGGAGACCCAGTACTTC

clone_size: NA
d_call: NA
j_call: TRBJ2-7
v_call: TRBV7-9
cdr3_aa: CASSFPGATDYEQYF
cdr3_nt: TGTGCCAGCAGCTTCCCGGGGGCCACAGACTACGAGCAGTACTTC

clone_size: NA
d_call: TRBD2
j_call: TRBJ2-3
v_call: TRBV5-5
cdr3_aa: CASSPTSGGPSTDTQYF
cdr3_nt: TGTGCCAGCAGCCCGACTAGCGGGGGGCCTAGCACAGATACGCAGTATTTT

clone_size: NA
d_call: NA
j_call: TRBJ2-7
v_call: TRBV6-1
cdr3_aa: CASSEGPSVSSYEQYF
cdr3_nt: TGTGCCAGCAGTGAAGGTCCTAGCGTAAGCTCCTACGAGCAGTACTTC

clone_size: NA
d_call: TRBD2
j_call: TRBJ2-3
v_call: TRBV4-3
cdr3_aa: CASSQGTSGSTDTQYF
cdr3_nt: TGCGCCAGCAGCCAAGGGACTAGCGGCTCCACAGATACGCAGTATTTT

clone_size: NA
d_call: TRBD1
j_call: TRBJ2-2
v_call: TRBV5-1
cdr3_aa: CASSLGTGSNTGELFF
cdr3_nt: TGCGCCAGCAGCTTGGGGACAGGTTCGAACACCGGGGAGCTGTTTTTT

clone_size: NA
d_call: NA
j_call: TRBJ2-5
v_call: TRBV15
cdr3_aa: CATSTYRGLAETQYF
cdr3_nt: TGTGCCACCAGCACATATAGGGGACTCGCAGAGACCCAGTACTTC

clone_size: NA
d_call: TRBD2
j_call: TRBJ2-3
v_call: TRBV4-3
cdr3_aa: CASSQGPGLAMTDTQYF
cdr3_nt: TGCGCCAGCAGCCAGGGCCCGGGACTAGCGATGACAGATACGCAGTATTTT

clone_size: NA
d_call: NA
j_call: TRBJ2-3
v_call: TRBV11-3
cdr3_aa: CASSLGLSDFTDTQYF
cdr3_nt: TGTGCCAGCAGCTTAGGACTGTCAGACTTCACAGATACGCAGTATTTT

clone_size: NA
d_call: NA
j_call: TRBJ1-2
v_call: TRBV29-1
cdr3_aa: CSVEDRGKAYGYTF
cdr3_nt: TGCAGCGTTGAAGACAGGGGAAAGGCTTATGGCTACACCTTC

clone_size: once
d_call: TRBD2
j_call: TRBJ2-1
v_call: TRBV19
cdr3_aa: CASSIDRWGAGGSNEQFF
cdr3_nt: TGTGCCAGTAGTATAGACCGATGGGGAGCGGGGGGTAGCAATGAGCAGTTCTTC

clone_size: NA
d_call: NA
j_call: TRBJ2-1
v_call: TRBV4-1
cdr3_aa: CASSQDLPLKGHLEHNEQFF
cdr3_nt: TGCGCCAGCAGCCAAGATCTCCCTTTAAAAGGACACCTAGAGCACAATGAGCAGTTCTTC

clone_size: NA
d_call: NA
j_call: TRBJ1-2
v_call: TRBV29-1
cdr3_aa: CSVEDPGDVYGYTF
cdr3_nt: TGCAGCGTTGAAGATCCGGGGGACGTCTATGGCTACACCTTC

clone_size: NA
d_call: TRBD1
j_call: TRBJ1-5
v_call: TRBV30
cdr3_aa: CALETGGAGQPQHF
cdr3_nt: TGTGCCCTGGAGACAGGGGGCGCCGGTCAGCCCCAGCATTTT

clone_size: NA
d_call: TRBD1
j_call: TRBJ2-2
v_call: TRBV4-3
cdr3_aa: CASSQSGTGGTTGELFF
cdr3_nt: TGCGCCAGCAGCCAATCCGGGACAGGGGGCACCACCGGGGAGCTGTTTTTT

clone_size: once
d_call: NA
j_call: TRBJ2-7
v_call: TRBV6-5
cdr3_aa: CASSYYSGYEQYF
cdr3_nt: TGTGCCAGCAGTTACTATTCCGGTTACGAGCAGTACTTC

clone_size: NA
d_call: NA
j_call: TRBJ1-3
v_call: TRBV5-6
cdr3_aa: CASSSGVVAGNTIYF
cdr3_nt: TGTGCCAGCAGCTCAGGGGTCGTGGCTGGAAACACCATATATTTT

clone_size: NA
d_call: NA
j_call: TRBJ1-5
v_call: TRBV6-2/TRBV6-3
cdr3_aa: CASSYGQLGRGSQHF
cdr3_nt: TGTGCCAGCAGTTACGGACAGTTAGGTCGGGGTTCCCAGCATTTT

clone_size: NA
d_call: TRBD2
j_call: TRBJ2-3
v_call: TRBV5-1
cdr3_aa: CASSTGGADTQYF
cdr3_nt: TGCGCCAGCAGCACCGGGGGGGCCGATACGCAGTATTTT

clone_size: NA
d_call: TRBD1
j_call: TRBJ1-5
v_call: TRBV2
cdr3_aa: CASKGDSLSNQPQHF
cdr3_nt: TGTGCCAGCAAGGGGGACAGTCTTAGCAATCAGCCCCAGCATTTT

clone_size: NA
d_call: TRBD2
j_call: TRBJ2-2
v_call: TRBV5-4
cdr3_aa: CASSSGLALSNTGELFF
cdr3_nt: TGTGCCAGCAGCTCGGGACTAGCCCTTTCGAACACCGGGGAGCTGTTTTTT

clone_size: NA
d_call: TRBD1
j_call: TRBJ1-5
v_call: TRBV2
cdr3_aa: CASNPTGAAGSNQPQHF
cdr3_nt: TGTGCCAGCAACCCGACAGGGGCTGCGGGTAGCAATCAGCCCCAGCATTTT

clone_size: NA
d_call: NA
j_call: TRBJ2-7
v_call: TRBV3-1/TRBV3-2
cdr3_aa: CASSHRGFSYEQYF
cdr3_nt: TGTGCCAGCAGCCATAGGGGCTTCTCCTACGAGCAGTACTTC

clone_size: NA
d_call: NA
j_call: TRBJ1-6
v_call: TRBV19
cdr3_aa: CASGRVRDNSPLHF
cdr3_nt: TGTGCCAGCGGGCGGGTCAGGGACAATTCACCCCTCCACTTT

clone_size: NA
d_call: NA
j_call: TRBJ2-3
v_call: TRBV24-1
cdr3_aa: CATSGAPGRGTDTQYF
cdr3_nt: TGTGCCACCAGTGGAGCGCCGGGACGGGGAACAGATACGCAGTATTTT

clone_size: NA
d_call: NA
j_call: TRBJ1-4
v_call: TRBV5-5
cdr3_aa: CASSLGDRWGPSTNEKLFF
cdr3_nt: TGTGCCAGCAGCTTGGGTGACAGGTGGGGACCCTCAACTAATGAAAAACTGTTTTTT

clone_size: NA
d_call: NA
j_call: TRBJ1-4
v_call: TRBV5-1
cdr3_aa: CASSRREIATNEKLFF
cdr3_nt: TGCGCCAGCAGCCGACGGGAGATCGCAACTAATGAAAAACTGTTTTTT

clone_size: NA
d_call: NA
j_call: TRBJ2-7
v_call: TRBV7-8
cdr3_aa: CASSLVGGGGSNEQYF
cdr3_nt: TGTGCCAGCAGCTTAGTCGGAGGGGGGGGCTCTAACGAGCAGTACTTC

clone_size: NA
d_call: TRBD2
j_call: TRBJ2-1
v_call: TRBV9
cdr3_aa: CASSDTSGGPSFF
cdr3_nt: TGTGCCAGCAGCGATACTAGCGGGGGGCCGTCGTTCTTC

clone_size: NA
d_call: NA
j_call: TRBJ2-1
v_call: TRBV12-3/TRBV12-4
cdr3_aa: CASSLADYNEQFF
cdr3_nt: TGTGCCAGCAGTTTAGCGGACTACAATGAGCAGTTCTTC

clone_size: NA
d_call: NA
j_call: TRBJ2-7
v_call: TRBV7-3
cdr3_aa: CASSPQGGPPSAEQYF
cdr3_nt: TGTGCCAGCAGCCCCCAAGGGGGGCCCCCTTCGGCCGAGCAGTACTTC

clone_size: NA
d_call: NA
j_call: TRBJ2-3
v_call: TRBV11-2
cdr3_aa: CASSLRGSSTDTQYF
cdr3_nt: TGTGCCAGCAGCTTACGGGGGAGTAGCACAGATACGCAGTATTTT

clone_size: once
d_call: NA
j_call: TRBJ2-1
v_call: TRBV5-8
cdr3_aa: CASSFRPINEQFF
cdr3_nt: TGTGCCAGCAGCTTCCGACCGATTAATGAGCAGTTCTTC

clone_size: few
d_call: NA
j_call: TRBJ2-7
v_call: TRBV2
cdr3_aa: CASSDPRGDYEQYF
cdr3_nt: TGTGCCAGCAGCGACCCCCGCGGGGACTACGAGCAGTACTTC

clone_size: NA
d_call: NA
j_call: TRBJ1-3
v_call: TRBV18
cdr3_aa: CASSPPGVAGGNTIYF
cdr3_nt: TGTGCCAGCTCACCACCGGGTGTGGCAGGAGGAAACACCATATATTTT

clone_size: NA
d_call: NA
j_call: TRBJ1-1
v_call: TRBV5-1
cdr3_aa: CASSWGLHMNTEAFF
cdr3_nt: TGCGCCAGCAGCTGGGGACTGCACATGAACACTGAAGCTTTCTTT

clone_size: NA
d_call: NA
j_call: TRBJ2-2
v_call: TRBV11-1
cdr3_aa: CASSRTQGRGPGELFF
cdr3_nt: TGTGCCAGCAGCCGCACCCAGGGAAGGGGTCCCGGGGAGCTGTTTTTT

clone_size: NA
d_call: TRBD1
j_call: TRBJ2-3
v_call: TRBV4-3
cdr3_aa: CASSQGWTGFSDTQYF
cdr3_nt: TGCGCCAGCAGCCAGGGTTGGACAGGGTTTTCAGATACGCAGTATTTT

clone_size: NA
d_call: NA
j_call: TRBJ1-1
v_call: TRBV7-3
cdr3_aa: CASSLTQTSNTEAFF
cdr3_nt: TGTGCCAGCAGCTTAACTCAGACTTCGAACACTGAAGCTTTCTTT

clone_size: NA
d_call: NA
j_call: TRBJ2-5
v_call: TRBV19
cdr3_aa: CASSIVPWKETQYF
cdr3_nt: TGTGCCAGTAGTATAGTTCCCTGGAAAGAGACCCAGTACTTC

clone_size: NA
d_call: TRBD2
j_call: TRBJ2-5
v_call: TRBV5-6
cdr3_aa: CASSVRGGQETQYF
cdr3_nt: TGTGCCAGCAGCGTTCGGGGGGGCCAAGAGACCCAGTACTTC

clone_size: NA
d_call: NA
j_call: TRBJ2-3
v_call: TRBV7-9
cdr3_aa: CASSLSGISTDTQYF
cdr3_nt: TGTGCCAGCAGCTTATCTGGAATAAGCACAGATACGCAGTATTTT